Reported below is one T cell receptor beta chain. What it binds is not known. The source of the sample is a study of cytomegalovirus exposure and HLA in healthy donors. Regarding the study as a whole: Several of the most significant clusters appeared linked to common viral pathogens, based on a later analysis.

PCR amplification relied on 60 Vbeta primers (plus 13 Jbeta primers). Profiling relied on immunoSEQ multiplex PCR, and the TCRdb table lists in-frame clones only, not all of them. Of around 150,000 clones listed, 75% to 90% are singletons. This CDR3 is built from 17 residues. With V trimmed by 0 bases and J by 4 bases, 6 bases remained unmatched. Germline lookup yields CDR1 SGHNT and CDR2 YENEEA. The rearrangement uses TRBV11-3 and TRBJ1-3; 10 bases map to TRBD1. Material for sequencing was PBMCs. The TCR was taken from a young man in good health and CMV-seropositive. Here the CDR3 DNA reads TGTGCCAGCAGCTTAGACTCCGGGACAGGGGACGGAAACACCATATATTTT. Its translation: CASSLDSGTGDGNTIYF.